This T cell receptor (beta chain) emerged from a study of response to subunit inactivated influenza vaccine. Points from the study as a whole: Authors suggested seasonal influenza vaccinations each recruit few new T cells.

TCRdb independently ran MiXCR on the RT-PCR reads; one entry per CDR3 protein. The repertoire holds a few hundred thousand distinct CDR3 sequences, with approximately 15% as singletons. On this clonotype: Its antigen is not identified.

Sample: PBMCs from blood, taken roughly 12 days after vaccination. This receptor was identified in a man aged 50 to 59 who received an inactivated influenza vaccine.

CDR3: CASSLTDLSGDTQYF. The DNA of the CDR3 is TGTGCCAGCAGCCTGACAGACCTCTCGGGAGATACGCAGTATTTT. The rearrangement uses TRBV6-2 or TRBV6-3 and TRBJ2-3; maybe TRBD1 (5 bases). Germline V gene lookup returns CDR1 MNHEY and CDR2 SVGEGT. This CDR3 is 15 amino acids long. V was pared by 6 bases and J by 5 bases, with 18 bases between.